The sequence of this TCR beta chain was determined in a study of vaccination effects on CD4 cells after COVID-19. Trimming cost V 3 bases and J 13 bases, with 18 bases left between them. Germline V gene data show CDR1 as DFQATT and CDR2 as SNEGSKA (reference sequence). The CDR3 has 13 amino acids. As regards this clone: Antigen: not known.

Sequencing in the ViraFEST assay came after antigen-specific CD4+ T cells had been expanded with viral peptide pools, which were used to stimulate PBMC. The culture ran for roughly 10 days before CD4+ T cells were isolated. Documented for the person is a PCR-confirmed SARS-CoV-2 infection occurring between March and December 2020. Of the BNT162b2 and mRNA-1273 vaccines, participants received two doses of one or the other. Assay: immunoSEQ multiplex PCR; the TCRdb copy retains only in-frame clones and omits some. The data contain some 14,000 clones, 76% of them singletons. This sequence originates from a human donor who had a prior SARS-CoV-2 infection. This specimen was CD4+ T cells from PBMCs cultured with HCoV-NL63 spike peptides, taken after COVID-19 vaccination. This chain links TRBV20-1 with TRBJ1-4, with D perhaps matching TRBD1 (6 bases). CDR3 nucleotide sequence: TGCAGTGCTAGTGGGGGGGCCCCTCAAGGACTGTTTTTT. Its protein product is CSASGGAPQGLFF.